These 30 T cell receptor beta chains came from one sample sequenced in a study of cytotoxic CD8 clonotypes in ibrutinib-treated CLL. The protocol was immunoSEQ multiplex PCR, while the TCRdb copy is restricted to in-frame clones and leaves out a portion. The repertoire includes more than 75,000 clones, approximately 77% of them detected once, and around 25% sits in the top ten. The source material was PBMCs, sampled after 24 months of ibrutinib treatment. The receptor source for this set is a human donor with chronic lymphocytic leukemia.

V and J are TRBV30 and TRBJ2-1; D is unclear. This CDR3 is built from 13 residues. CDR1 is GTSNPN, CDR2 SVGIG, per germline (reference sequence). V was clipped by 2 bases and J by 12 bases, with 17 bases between them. Written as DNA, the CDR3 is TGTGCCTGGAGTCGTCCGCCGGGCAAGGTGCAGTTCTTC. This sequence encodes CAWSRPPGKVQFF.

The rearrangement joins TRBV7-6 to TRBJ1-1; no firm D call. CDR1 and CDR2 from the germline V gene are SGHVS and FNYEAQ. The CDR3 has 16 amino acids. V was trimmed by 3 bases and J by 6 bases, leaving 20 bases between them. The CDR3 loop is CASSFPRRRYVSEAFF. For the CDR3, the DNA is TGTGCCAGCAGCTTTCCCCGACGGCGTTATGTGTCTGAAGCTTTCTTT.

The V and J genes are TRBV5-4 and TRBJ2-2; 12 positions agree with TRBD2. J lost 2 bases, V lost 4 bases, and 6 bases had no gene match. CDR1 and CDR2 from the germline V gene are SGHNT and YYREEE (reference sequence). This CDR3 is 17 amino acids long. The DNA for the CDR3 is TGTGCCAGCAGCGGAGAACTAGCGGGAGGTAACACCGGGGAGCTGTTTTTT. Its translation: CASSGELAGGNTGELFF.

The V call is TRBV13, the J call TRBJ2-7, with 11 bases that match TRBD1. V gave up 2 bases and J gave up 2 bases; unmatched junction bases: 2. The CDR3 totals 15 residues. Germline V gene lookup returns CDR1 PRHDT and CDR2 FYEKMQ (reference sequence). The CDR3 here is CASSLMGQGAYEQYF. The CDR3 DNA sequence: TGTGCCAGCAGCTTAATGGGACAGGGGGCCTACGAGCAGTACTTC.

The rearrangement uses TRBV9 and TRBJ2-5; the D gene is possibly TRBD1 (5 bases). In germline, CDR1 is SGDLS, CDR2 YYNGEE. Trimming removed 4 bases from V and 5 bases from J, with 15 bases in between. The CDR3 covers 14 residues. The CDR3 region is CASSPGDGAETQYF. CDR3 bases: TGTGCCAGCAGCCCCGGTGATGGGGCGGAGACCCAGTACTTC.

This chain uses TRBV19 with TRBJ1-5; 8 bases agree with TRBD1. J gave up 2 bases and V 7 bases, and 7 bases lay outside the gene matches. The germline V gene encodes CDR1 LNHDA and CDR2 SQIVND (reference sequence). The CDR3 consists of 15 residues. The CDR3 bases are TGTGCCAGTACCCTGGACAGGGTAGGCAATCAGCCCCAGCATTTT. This encodes CASTLDRVGNQPQHF.

This clone has only one observation. V usage is TRBV30 and J usage is TRBJ2-7; D uncertain. Trimming cost V 1 base and J 2 bases, with 3 bases left between them. Per the germline V gene, CDR1 is GTSNPN and CDR2 is SVGIG (reference sequence). The CDR3 runs 11 residues. DNA for the CDR3: TGTGCCTGGAGTGGACCCTACGAGCAGTACTTC. This gives the protein CAWSGPYEQYF.

The gene calls are TRBV2 and TRBJ1-2; D not resolved. CDR1 and CDR2 (germline): SNHLY, FYNNEI. Trimming stripped 2 bases from V and 4 bases from J, with 5 bases between. The CDR3 sequence is 12 residues long. As DNA, the CDR3 is TGTGCCAGCAGTGAACGCTCCTATGGCTACACCTTC. It codes for CASSERSYGYTF.

The chain couples TRBV19 to TRBJ1-2; D not resolved. Germline V gives CDR1 LNHDA, CDR2 SQIVND (reference sequence). This CDR3 contains 12 residues. V was clipped by 8 bases and J by 4 bases, with 11 bases between them. The DNA for the CDR3 is TGTGCCAGTCTAGCAATGGGCTATGGCTACACCTTC. It yields the protein CASLAMGYGYTF. The whole variable domain, filled in from reference TRBV19 and TRBJ1-2, reads DGGITQSPKYLFRKEGQNVTLSCEQNLNHDAMYWYRQDPGQGLRLIYYSQIVNDFQKGDIAEGYSVSREKKESFPLTVTSAQKNPTAFYLCASLAMGYGYTFGSGTRLTVV.

The chain combines TRBV29-1 with TRBJ2-5; D may correspond to TRBD1 or TRBD2 (5 bases each). CDR3 length equals 12 residues. In germline, CDR1 is SQVTM, CDR2 ANQGSEA. Trimming took 5 bases from V and 7 from J, leaving 14 bases between them. This CDR3 is CSVLGDAWTQYF. DNA for the CDR3: TGCAGCGTTTTAGGGGACGCCTGGACCCAGTACTTC.

The chain carries TRBV7-9 and TRBJ2-3; perhaps TRBD2 as D (5 bases). Germline V gives CDR1 SEHNR, CDR2 FQNEAQ (reference sequence). Between the trimmed V and J ends, which lost 2 bases and 5 bases, there was a span of 17 bases. The CDR3 length is 16 residues. CDR3 loop: CASSLKTVSGIDTQYF. For the CDR3, the DNA is TGTGCCAGCAGCTTAAAAACGGTCTCCGGGATAGATACGCAGTATTTT.

V gene TRBV28 combines with J gene TRBJ2-7, with D perhaps assigned TRBD1 or TRBD2 (6 bases each). The CDR3 has 14 amino acids. Germline CDR1 MDHEN, CDR2 SYDVKM. Trimming took off 8 bases at V and 3 bases at J, with 17 bases between the two ends. CDR3 sequence (DNA): TGTGCCAGCCTGGGGGGCCCTCGGTACTACGAGCAGTACTTC. Translating it yields CASLGGPRYYEQYF.

V and J are TRBV27 and TRBJ2-7; D tentatively fits TRBD1 or TRBD2 (5 bases each). Germline CDR1 MNHEY, CDR2 SMNVEV (reference sequence). Trimming took 7 bases from V and 3 from J, leaving 13 bases between them. The CDR3 consists of 13 residues. CDR3 sequence: CASMQGENYEQYF. The CDR3, as DNA: TGTGCCAGCATGCAGGGAGAGAACTACGAGCAGTACTTC.

In this sample, this clone turned up once. A much larger clone lies a single base off, so this may be a read error. The chain carries TRBV5-8 and TRBJ2-1; perhaps TRBD1 as D (6 bases). Trimming cost V 4 bases and J 7 bases, with 21 bases left between them. Germline-derived CDR1 and CDR2 are SGHTS and YDEGEE. The CDR3 extends over 16 amino acids. The CDR3 nucleotides read TGTGCCAGCAGCCAAGATACACAGTCTCAGGGGAATGAGCAGTTCTTC. This encodes CASSQDTQSQGNEQFF.

The chain employs TRBV7-8 and TRBJ1-2; D might be TRBD1 (5 bases). CDR3 length equals 14 residues. Trimming left V 3 bases short and J 7 bases short, with 15 bases between. Germline values: CDR1 SGHVS, CDR2 FQNEAQ. The CDR3 region has the DNA TGTGCCAGCAGCTTTGAATGGGGGGTTAGTGGCTACACCTTC. Translated: CASSFEWGVSGYTF. The full variable domain, in which reference TRBV7-8 and TRBJ1-2 provide the parts outside the CDR3, is GAGVSQSPRYKVAKRGQDVALRCDPISGHVSLFWYQQALGQGPEFLTYFQNEAQLDKSGLPSDRFFAERPEGSVSTLKIQRTQQEDSAVYLCASSFEWGVSGYTFGSGTRLTVV.

This chain joins TRBV9 and TRBJ2-2, with a possible D match to TRBD1 (5 bases). Trimming shortened V by 0 bases and J by 5 bases, and 11 bases separated the two germline ends. The CDR3 totals 15 residues. Germline V gene lookup returns CDR1 SGDLS and CDR2 YYNGEE. In DNA form, the CDR3 reads TGTGCCAGCAGCGTAGTCGGACAAAATACCGGGGAGCTGTTTTTT. Protein: CASSVVGQNTGELFF.

The CDR3 sequence: CASSPRGGVLAYEQYF. CDR3 bases: TGTGCCAGCAGCCCCAGAGGGGGAGTTCTTGCCTACGAGCAGTACTTC. This chain connects TRBV7-9 to TRBJ2-7, with D perhaps TRBD1 (6 bases). CDR3 length: 16 residues. CDR1 is SEHNR, CDR2 FQNEAQ, per germline (reference sequence). Trimming removed 5 bases at V and 2 bases at J, with 19 bases between. Looking up the rest from reference TRBV7-9 and TRBJ2-7 gives the full variable domain: DTGVSQNPRHKITKRGQNVTFRCDPISEHNRLYWYRQTLGQGPEFLTYFQNEAQLEKSRLLSDRFSAERPKGSFSTLEIQRTEQGDSAMYLCASSPRGGVLAYEQYFGPGTRLTVT.

The chain links TRBV11-2 to TRBJ1-1; D call uncertain. Germline lookup yields CDR1 SGHAT and CDR2 FQNNGV. V dropped 4 bases and J dropped 10 bases, with 22 bases sitting between them. This CDR3 comprises 15 residues. The CDR3 loop is CASSSTLRVSSAAFF. The CDR3 DNA sequence: TGTGCCAGCAGCTCTACATTGAGGGTCTCCTCTGCAGCTTTCTTT.

This clone is a singleton in its sample. The rearrangement joins TRBV9 to TRBJ2-3; D unresolved. V was cut by 0 bases and J by 8 bases, with 4 bases left in between. CDR1 and CDR2 (germline): SGDLS, YYNGEE. The CDR3 contains 11 residues. CDR3 residues: CASSVGGTQYF. The CDR3 nucleotides are TGTGCCAGCAGCGTAGGGGGTACGCAGTATTTT.

In its sample, this clone was seen once. This chain links TRBV15 with TRBJ2-3; D may correspond to TRBD1 or TRBD2 (5 bases each). This CDR3 region has 16 residues. Germline values: CDR1 LNHNV, CDR2 YYDKDF (reference sequence). V gave up 0 bases and J gave up 2 bases, with 12 bases separating them. In DNA, the CDR3 is TGTGCCACCAGCAGAGAGTCTAGAGGGGACACAGATACGCAGTATTTT. Residues: CATSRESRGDTDTQYF. The full variable domain, rest sourced from reference TRBV15 and TRBJ2-3, is DAMVIQNPRYQVTQFGKPVTLSCSQTLNHNVMYWYQQKSSQAPKLLFHYYDKDFNNEADTPDNFQSRRPNTSFCFLDIRSPGLGDTAMYLCATSRESRGDTDTQYFGPGTRLTVL.

The rearrangement uses TRBV29-1 and TRBJ1-1; 7 positions match TRBD1. Germline lookup yields CDR1 SQVTM and CDR2 ANQGSEA. The ends lost 4 bases at V and 7 bases at J; junction bases unmatched: 9. The CDR3 extends over 13 amino acids. This chain's CDR3 is CSVVWQGVDEAFF. DNA for the CDR3: TGCAGCGTTGTCTGGCAGGGGGTGGATGAAGCTTTCTTT.

The chain's CDR3 is CASSLAWGLAGQSTDTQYF. CDR3 sequence (DNA): TGCGCCAGCAGCTTGGCATGGGGACTAGCGGGCCAAAGCACAGATACGCAGTATTTT. This sequence joins TRBV5-1 and TRBJ2-3; 12 bases map to TRBD2. This CDR3 comprises 19 residues. The ends lost 0 bases at V and 0 bases at J; junction bases unmatched: 8. Germline CDR1 and CDR2: SGHRS and YFSETQ.

This clone appeared a single time. The rearrangement links TRBV5-4 to TRBJ1-1; 7 nucleotides agree with TRBD1. The V gene end was trimmed by 4 bases and the J gene end by 0 bases; junction bases not matched to a gene: 3. The length of the CDR3 is 14 residues. The germline V gene encodes CDR1 SGHNT and CDR2 YYREEE (reference sequence). The CDR3 nucleotides read TGTGCCAGCAGCAAGGACAGGATGAACACTGAAGCTTTCTTT. It encodes CASSKDRMNTEAFF. Full variable domain (missing parts from reference TRBV5-4 and TRBJ1-1): ETGVTQSPTHLIKTRGQQVTLRCSSQSGHNTVSWYQQALGQGPQFIFQYYREEENGRGNFPPRFSGLQFPNYSSELNVNALELDDSALYLCASSKDRMNTEAFFGQGTRLTVV.

The rearrangement links TRBV7-9 to TRBJ2-3; D is uncertain. Germline V gene lookup returns CDR1 SEHNR and CDR2 FQNEAQ (reference sequence). The CDR3 has 11 amino acids. The V end lost 8 bases, the J end lost 3 bases, and 6 bases lay between the germline ends. CDR3 nucleotides: TGTGCCAGCTGTAGGACAGATACGCAGTATTTT. Its translation is CASCRTDTQYF.

The V and J genes are TRBV7-3 and TRBJ2-3; D might be TRBD2 (7 bases). CDR1 and CDR2 (germline): SGHTA, FQGTGA. The CDR3 has 14 amino acids. The V and J ends lost 5 bases and 3 bases respectively, with 12 bases between them. The CDR3 here is CASSLGGRTDTQYF. DNA of the CDR3: TGTGCCAGCAGCCTCGGGGGGCGGACAGATACGCAGTATTTT.

The chain joins TRBV28 to TRBJ2-3, with 9 bases matching TRBD2. CDR3 length: 15 residues. Germline CDR1 and CDR2: MDHEN and SYDVKM. The V and J ends lost 5 bases and 3 bases, in that order; junction bases with no gene match: 6. CDR3 bases: TGTGCCAGCAGTAGGCTAGCGGGAAGTACAGATACGCAGTATTTT. The encoded protein is CASSRLAGSTDTQYF.

This clone was counted a few times. The rearrangement uses TRBV5-1 and TRBJ1-2; D is ambiguous. This CDR3 is 12 amino acids long. Per germline, CDR1 SGHRS and CDR2 YFSETQ. The V end was cut by 0 bases, the J end by 8 bases, with 8 bases between. CDR3 region: CASSLELGGYTF. The CDR3 DNA sequence: TGCGCCAGCAGCTTGGAGCTCGGGGGCTACACCTTC.

V gene TRBV27 combines with J gene TRBJ2-3; D is perhaps TRBD1 (6 bases). V was cut by 6 bases and J by 2 bases, with 18 bases left in between. In germline, CDR1 is MNHEY, CDR2 SMNVEV (reference sequence). The length of the CDR3 is 16 residues. The CDR3, as DNA: TGTGCCAGCAGAACGGGACAAACCACTTTCACAGATACGCAGTATTTT. This gives the protein CASRTGQTTFTDTQYF.

The chain links TRBV6-5 to TRBJ1-5; TRBD1 matches at 7 bases. Germline V CDR1 and CDR2: MNHEY, SVGAGI. The CDR3 length is 13 residues. V dropped 6 bases and J dropped 5; count of bases not matched to a gene: 4. The CDR3 is CASRDRRDQPQHF. CDR3 in DNA: TGTGCCAGCAGGGACAGGCGGGATCAGCCCCAGCATTTT.

The chain links TRBV28 to TRBJ1-4; D gene unclear. The CDR3 consists of 13 residues. Trimming removed 8 bases at V and 7 bases at J, with 14 bases between. Germline lookup yields CDR1 MDHEN and CDR2 SYDVKM. The CDR3 DNA sequence: TGTGCCAGCTGGGAGCGGGTCGGTGAAAAACTGTTTTTT. The encoded protein is CASWERVGEKLFF.